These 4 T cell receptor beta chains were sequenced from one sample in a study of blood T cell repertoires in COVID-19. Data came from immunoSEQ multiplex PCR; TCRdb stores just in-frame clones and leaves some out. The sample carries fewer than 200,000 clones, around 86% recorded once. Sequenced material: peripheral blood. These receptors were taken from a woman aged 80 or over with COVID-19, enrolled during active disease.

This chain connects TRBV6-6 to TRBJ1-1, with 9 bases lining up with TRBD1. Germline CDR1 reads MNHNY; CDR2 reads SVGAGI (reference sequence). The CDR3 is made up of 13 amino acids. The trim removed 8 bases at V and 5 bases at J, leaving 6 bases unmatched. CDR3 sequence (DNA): TGTGCCAGCTCACAGGGGGCTGGGACTGAAGCTTTCTTT. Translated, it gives CASSQGAGTEAFF.

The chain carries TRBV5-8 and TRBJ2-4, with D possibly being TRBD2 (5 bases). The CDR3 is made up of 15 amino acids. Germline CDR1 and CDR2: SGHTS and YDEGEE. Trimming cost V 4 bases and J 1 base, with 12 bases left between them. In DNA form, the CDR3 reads TGTGCCAGCAGCGGTCGCGGGCGCGCCAAAAACATTCAGTACTTC. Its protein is CASSGRGRAKNIQYF.

The CDR3 region has the DNA TGTGCCAGCAGACAGGGCTCCTACGAGCAGTACTTC. As protein: CASRQGSYEQYF. This chain uses TRBV6-6 with TRBJ2-7; a possible D gene is TRBD1 (6 bases). The germline V and J ends were trimmed by 6 bases and 0 bases, with 6 bases remaining between them. This CDR3 region has 12 residues. Germline V gene lookup returns CDR1 MNHNY and CDR2 SVGAGI (reference sequence).

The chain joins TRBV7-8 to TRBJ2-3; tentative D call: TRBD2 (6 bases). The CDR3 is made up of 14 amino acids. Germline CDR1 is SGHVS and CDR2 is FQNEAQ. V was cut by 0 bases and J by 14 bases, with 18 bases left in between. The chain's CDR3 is CASSLAGGERLLYF. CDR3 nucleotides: TGTGCCAGCAGCTTAGCGGGCGGGGAAAGGCTTCTGTATTTT.